This entry features one TCR beta chain sequence. Its specific antigen is unknown. No base qualities exist here, and no much larger clone lies one base off it. This entry comes from a study of cytomegalovirus exposure and HLA in healthy donors (dated by TCRdb to 2016 to 2017). Notes on the research overall: According to an earlier analysis of a few hundred of the donors, some 170 million T cells yielded 95 million to 140 million unique TCR beta sequences and 276 Gb of sequence data. The later analysis used no new phenotypic data to find candidate immune exposures, relying instead on TCR beta sequences and their occurrence across donors. Typing coverage varied by locus: about 620-640 donors for A, B, C, DRB1 and DQB1; some 520 for DQA1; 606 for DPA1; 400 to 480 for DPB1. Four or five DR-DQ haplotypes were handled as single units for association and clustering, since linkage in the cohort was strong. Both class I and class II loci were covered by HLA typing, at four-digit resolution. A later genetic analysis used genome-wide SNP genotypes for about three fifths of the 666 donors, treating that subset as a discovery cohort. In a later analysis, previously published TCR beta repertoires from 600 to 850 donors were re-analyzed and high-resolution HLA genotyping was added so that TCR occurrence patterns could be studied. In an earlier analysis of several hundred of the donors, high-throughput TCR beta sequencing was used to judge whether each TCR beta V gene segment behaved as functional or pseudogenic. The aim of the study was to test whether cataloging public T cell receptors could identify signatures of past pathogen exposure. About 300 gigabases of sequencing data and approximately 84 million unique TCR sequences were included in an early release covering around 650 HLA-typed donors. In addition to the first cohort of about 650 subjects, a separate validation cohort of 100 to 150 different subjects was used. The genetic ancestry cluster associated with self-reported Caucasian donors included approximately 85% of the approximately 400 genotyped donors. Using immunosequencing, the study profiled T cell repertoires from 500 to 800 subjects and related those repertoires to cytomegalovirus serostatus. The study combined high-throughput TCR immunosequencing, statistical association of individual TCRs with disease status, and machine learning to predict cytomegalovirus infection status. All discovery cohort repertoires had been generated on a single sequencing platform. Alongside the repertoire data, information on donor age, sex, ethnicity and CMV serostatus was compiled. Among 300 to 500 genotyped donors of the cohort, an average of roughly 230,000 unique TCR beta nucleotide sequences was sequenced per donor, of which roughly 17% were non-productive. Results the study describes overall, beyond this receptor: Strong co-occurrence of HLA alleles, especially DR and DQ, made assigning TCR associations to individual alleles difficult. Correlated functional status among segregating V segments might be attributable to linkage disequilibrium, but an unknown experimental factor could not be ruled out. Three of the identified cytomegalovirus-associated TCR beta chains were confirmed in vitro to be specific for cytomegalovirus antigens. In this cohort, only TCR beta chains were sequenced, and detectable features were limited by the absence of alpha or paired-chain data. The authors suggested that the approach could potentially be generalized to other disease states and immunological phenotypes. In a later analysis, 15,000 to 20,000 TCR beta sequences were associated with specific HLA alleles at a false discovery rate of 0.05. A later analysis reported that several top co-occurrence clusters appeared linked to parvovirus B19, influenza, CMV and Epstein-Barr virus. In an earlier analysis of 500 to 650 of the donors, most TCR beta V segments appeared in productive rearrangements about 90% or about 30% of the time, broadly matching IMGT annotations. In a later analysis, HLA-associated TCR beta chains showed more clonal expansion and lower generation probabilities than non-associated chains that were equally common. According to a later analysis, most CMV-associated TCR beta chains appeared to be HLA-restricted, and the HLA associations seemed to be driven largely by CMV exposure. In the study, roughly 160 TCR beta chains were listed as associated with cytomegalovirus. The presence/absence analyses assumed that sequencing depth was roughly uniform across donors, and that assumption may not be true. The earlier analysis of nearly 600 of the donors excluded around 17 rarely observed V segments, including chromosome 9 orphons, because counts were too low. V-gene and J-gene trimming of TCR beta chains was associated with a missense DCLRE1C variant in a later genetic analysis, and the association was replicated in an independent cohort. In a later genetic analysis, fewer N-insertions in productive TCRs were reported among donors in an Asian-associated ancestry cluster than the approximately 670-donor mean. Most TCR sequences were seen in very few donors, while some public TCRs were found in many individuals. Because HLA typing was missing for some donors at each locus, association tests included only the typed subset. The 87-base-pair reads could not distinguish some IMGT-functional V segments, including TRBV6-2 and TRBV6-3, so those segments were excluded. Cytomegalovirus status was reported to be diagnosed by the classifier with high specificity and sensitivity in both the original and validation cohorts. The sequencing pipeline was judged likely to have produced a cluster of highly shared sequence variants as a technical artifact. A further reported finding was that TCR beta sequences accurately predicted the HLA-A and HLA-B alleles for most subjects in the first cohort. According to a later analysis, TCR association rates differed among HLA loci, with DRB1 alleles showing the most associated TCRs and HLA-C alleles showing the fewest. CMV serostatus was the only immune exposure information available for the cohort.

The cohort comprised some 680 healthy bone marrow donors. Cohort members were all nominally healthy when sampled, although unrecorded immune exposures were likely present. The donor was CMV seropositive and was included in the group of 290 or so seropositive cohort members. A peripheral blood sample was provided by each donor, and peripheral blood mononuclear cells were used for TCR beta sequencing. The Qiagen DNeasy Blood Extraction Kit was used to extract genomic DNA from the blood cell samples. Library method: the immunoSEQ multiplex PCR assay. The multiplex PCR relied on a mix of 60 forward primers for TCR Vbeta segments and 13 reverse primers for TCR Jbeta segments. The CDR3 region of rearranged TCR beta genes was amplified from genomic DNA with a multiplex PCR assay. On the Illumina HiSeq System, the amplified TCR beta libraries were sequenced as 87-base-pair reads. Under the source paper's analysis protocol: In a later analysis, roughly 80 million unique TCR beta chains were counted across the roughly 670 repertoires, and about 9.9 million of these chains were shared by at least two donors. To remove PCR and sequencing errors, raw reads were error-corrected and collapsed into unique sequences using a nearest-neighbor algorithm that merged closely related sequences. To assign V, D and J gene segments, CDR3 sequences were aligned to IMGT reference sequences. For a sequence to be retained, at least a six-nucleotide match to both a V gene segment and a J gene segment was required. Rearrangements were called productive when the CDR3 lacked stop codons and stayed in frame with V and J; all others were non-productive. Following IMGT convention, CDR3 was defined as the stretch from the second conserved V-encoded cysteine to the conserved J-encoded phenylalanine. The earlier analysis of about 560 of the donors excluded any sequence lacking an unambiguous match to a single V gene segment. In an earlier analysis of several hundred of the donors, a V segment was called functional when productive rearrangements were above 56.7%, and segregating when the standard deviation between donors exceeded 5%. A statistical classification framework was built to diagnose cytomegalovirus status from the catalog of TCR beta chain sequences. In a later analysis, V and J genes were assigned by comparing TCR nucleotide sequences against IMGT/GENE-DB human TR gene sequences. In a later analysis, CDR3 sequences and most-parsimonious VDJ recombination scenarios were assigned using the TCRdist pipeline. In a later analysis, each TCR beta chain was defined by its CDR3 amino acid sequence together with its V-gene family, and reads lacking a unique V-gene family were excluded. As a way to deal with suspected cross-contamination and a sequencing artifact, a later analysis dropped 640 or so nucleotide sequences that were highly shared and had low generation probability. A later analysis calculated a clonal expansion index for each public chain from normalized within-repertoire ranks of inferred template counts. Generation probabilities in a later analysis came from a VDJ recombination model fitted to out-of-frame rearrangements, and those results were checked against IGoR. In a later analysis, hypergeometric tests were used to score TCR-TCR, TCR-HLA and TCR-CMV co-occurrence, with a repertoire-size bias correction applied to TCR pairs. In a later analysis, false discovery rates were estimated by permuting HLA or CMV assignments 20 times. In a later analysis, co-occurring TCRs were grouped using DBSCAN, and TCRdist sequence similarity was added for clustering within HLA-allele-positive subsets. Repertoires with fewer than 30,000 or more than 120,000 public chains were left out of co-occurrence clustering, as were about five repertoires with anomalous nucleotide sharing. Here the immuneACCESS table is served through TCRdb, limited to in-frame sequences with V and J called. Missing clones are a known gap in these copies; in checked studies unresolved V genes cover under half, and the rest lacks a known reason. The V and J calls and clone size are taken from that table; D and trimming were inferred from the DNA. Present in this sample are some 100,000 clones, approximately 72% of which were seen just once. Roughly 14% of the sample is in the top ten clones.

The germline V gene gives CDR1 as ENHRY and CDR2 as SYGVKD. The germline V end is reduced by 2 bases and the J end by 8 bases; junction bases left unmatched: 6. From its cysteine to its phenylalanine, the CDR3 spans 15 amino acids. Here the CDR3 DNA is all that survives: 45 bases in frame from base 1. Sequenced input: PBMCs. The chain is encoded by TRBV10-3 joined to TRBJ2-1; 10 central nucleotides agree with TRBD2. This TCR derives from a woman aged 70-85 years in good health and CMV-seropositive. The CDR3 has the sequence CAISEGSGGAYEQFF. The DNA sequence is TGTGCCATCAGTGAGGGAAGCGGGGGGGCTTATGAGCAGTTCTTC.